This T cell receptor (beta chain) was obtained from a study of neurological immune-mediated disorders. Broader study findings: On phylogenetic grouping, the repertoires of 18 of 34 multiple sclerosis patients fell within one related-CDR3 cluster, constituting a possible signature. In HTLV-1-associated myelopathy, TCR clonal expansion was greatest, whereas multiple sclerosis had the least, falling below healthy controls.

The CDR3 is 15 amino acids. The germline gives CDR1 MDHEN, CDR2 SYDVKM. V lost 3 bases, J lost 5 bases, and 10 bases stayed unmatched. This clonotype was counted ten times or more. Its target is unknown. The study built unsorted libraries from 2 million PBMCs kept at -80 C. The cDNA was generated through 5'RACE incorporating 10-nucleotide random UMIs. TCRdb processed the 5' RACE reads anew with MiXCR; each CDR3 protein has one entry. Here the sample spans about 58,000 distinct CDR3 sequences, under 3.5% being singletons. The sequence derives from a woman between 55 and 75 years old with multiple sclerosis. Source material: PBMCs. The chain is built from TRBV28 and TRBJ2-7, with 7 bases aligning to TRBD1. Here the CDR3 reads CASSLDRLLRDEQYF. The DNA of the CDR3 is TGTGCCAGCAGTTTGGACAGGCTATTACGGGACGAGCAGTACTTC.